The 14 T cell receptor beta chains below all came from one sample that was sequenced in a study of regulatory T cells in long-lasting Graves disease. Time point in this sample: newly diagnosed GD, antithyroid drugs for less than 3 months. TCR sequences were obtained from RNA taken from PBMCs. Assembly of TCR beta libraries relied on iRepertoire HTBI primers together with Arm-PCR of CDR3 regions. TCRdb processed the multiplex PCR reads anew with MiXCR; each CDR3 protein has one entry. The sample includes 350,000 to 550,000 distinct CDR3 sequences, around 14% of them seen just once. These same data were also listed under a study on T cells in Graves' hyperthyroidism and ophthalmopathy.

Sequenced here: peripheral blood mononuclear cells (PBMCs), sampled at new diagnosis, from a patient treated with antithyroid drugs. The source of these receptors is a woman aged 25 to 39 with Graves disease.

This clonotype was picked up many times. This chain connects TRBV7-9 to TRBJ2-7; TRBD2 might be the D (5 bases). V lost 1 base and J lost 5, with 12 bases in between. The CDR3 is made up of 14 amino acids. The germline V gene encodes CDR1 SEHNR and CDR2 FQNEAQ (reference sequence). This CDR3 is CASSLVGALHEQYF. As DNA, the CDR3 is TGTGCCAGCAGCTTAGTGGGAGCTCTCCACGAGCAGTACTTC.

V is TRBV4-1 and J is TRBJ2-1; D call uncertain. Trimming removed 0 bases at V and 13 bases at J, with 13 bases between. The CDR3 runs 13 residues. The V gene's germline CDR1 is MGHRA and CDR2 YSYEKL. In nucleotides, the CDR3 is TGCGCCAGCAGCCAAGAGGCAGGCAACAGACAGTTCTTC. Its protein product is CASSQEAGNRQFF.

This clonotype was counted at least ten times. The chain has TRBV11-3 and TRBJ2-1, with D possibly being TRBD1 or TRBD2 (5 bases each). V was trimmed by 1 base and J by 10 bases, leaving 11 bases between them. This CDR3 comprises 13 residues. Germline loops: CDR1 SGHNT, CDR2 YENEEA. The CDR3 here is CASSLGSGTEQFF. The CDR3 coding sequence is TGTGCCAGCAGCTTAGGGTCGGGGACGGAGCAGTTCTTC.

The chain combines TRBV19 with TRBJ1-1; D might be TRBD1 (5 bases). The germline V gene has CDR1 LNHDA and CDR2 SQIVND (reference sequence). V was shortened by 5 bases and J by 1 base, with 11 bases between the two germline ends. The CDR3 sequence is 14 residues long. The CDR3 DNA reads TGTGCCAGTAGTGCCGGACAAGGGAACACTGAAGCTTTCTTT. Amino acid sequence: CASSAGQGNTEAFF. The full variable domain, rest sourced from reference TRBV19 and TRBJ1-1, is DGGITQSPKYLFRKEGQNVTLSCEQNLNHDAMYWYRQDPGQGLRLIYYSQIVNDFQKGDIAEGYSVSREKKESFPLTVTSAQKNPTAFYLCASSAGQGNTEAFFGQGTRLTVV.

The sample holds many counts of this clonotype. The rearrangement links TRBV27 to TRBJ2-5; TRBD2 aligns across 9 bases. The CDR3 covers 21 residues. V dropped 3 bases and J dropped 5; count of bases not matched to a gene: 25. CDR1 MNHEY and CDR2 SMNVEV come from the germline V gene (reference sequence). In DNA, the CDR3 is TGTGCCAGCAGTTTGCGTCCCCCGGGACTAGCAGAGGCCCCAGGCGGGGAGACCCAGTACTTC. Translation gives CASSLRPPGLAEAPGGETQYF.

There are many counts of this clonotype. V gene TRBV18 combines with J gene TRBJ2-2, with 13 bases lining up with TRBD2. Unmatched junction bases numbered 4, after V lost 3 bases and J lost 0 bases. Germline values: CDR1 KGHSH, CDR2 LQKENI. The CDR3 spans 18 residues. For the CDR3, the DNA is TGTGCCAGCTCACCGCCGGGACTAGCGGGGCCGAACACCGGGGAGCTGTTTTTT. Translated, it gives CASSPPGLAGPNTGELFF.

This clonotype has a handful of counts. J is TRBJ2-6 and V is TRBV24-1, with 8 positions matching TRBD1. V shed 5 bases and J 0 bases; nucleotides not matched to a gene: 5. This CDR3 region has 17 residues. The germline CDR1 and CDR2 sequences are KGHDR and SFDVKD. In DNA, the CDR3 is TGTGCCACCAGTGCTGGGACAGGAACCTCTGGGGCCAACGTCCTGACTTTC. It encodes CATSAGTGTSGANVLTF.

This clonotype was seen only a few times. The chain carries TRBV12-3 or TRBV12-4 and TRBJ1-2, with 9 bases lining up with TRBD1. CDR3 length equals 14 residues. V was clipped by 5 bases and J by 3 bases; unmatched bases: 4. The CDR3 DNA is TGTGCCAGCAGTGGAGGACAGGGGCACTATGGCTACACCTTC. Its translation: CASSGGQGHYGYTF.

This clonotype was recorded a few times. CDR3 in amino acids: CASSQEGESLTGANVLTF. In nucleotides, the CDR3 is TGTGCCAGCAGCCAGGAAGGGGAATCCCTGACTGGGGCCAACGTCCTGACTTTC. This sequence joins TRBV3-1 and TRBJ2-6; tentative D call: TRBD1 (5 bases). This CDR3 region has 18 residues. The V gene's germline CDR1 is LGHDT and CDR2 YNNKEL (reference sequence). V lost 3 bases and J lost 2, with 17 bases in between.

This clonotype turned up a few times. The gene calls are TRBV5-1 and TRBJ1-4; D unresolved. CDR1 and CDR2 from the germline V gene are SGHRS and YFSETQ. Trimming removed 0 bases from V and 4 bases from J, with 7 bases in between. CDR3 length: 14 amino acids. The chain's CDR3 is CASSLDGFNEKLFF. CDR3 DNA sequence: TGCGCCAGCAGCTTGGACGGATTTAATGAAAAACTGTTTTTT.

This clonotype was counted a few times. The CDR3 does not end in the conserved phenylalanine or tryptophan, so this is likely a read error. This chain joins TRBV28 and TRBJ1-5; TRBD1 matches at 11 bases. CDR3 size: 15 residues. Germline V gene lookup returns CDR1 MDHEN and CDR2 SYDVKM. Trimming took 6 bases from V and 6 from J; bases not matched to a gene: 7. The CDR3 DNA reads TGTGCCAGCAGAACCGGGACAGGGGGAGGTCAGCCCCAGCATTCT. Amino acids: CASRTGTGGGQPQHS.

The chain couples TRBV24-1 to TRBJ2-2, with unresolved D. With 0 bases removed from V and 2 bases from J, the gap between germline ends came to 9 bases. The germline V gene has CDR1 KGHDR and CDR2 SFDVKD. This CDR3 spans 16 amino acids. CDR3 in DNA: TGTGCCACCAGTGATTTGGACTTCCACAACACCGGGGAGCTGTTTTTT. Protein product: CATSDLDFHNTGELFF.

V and J are TRBV15 and TRBJ1-5; 8 bases agree with TRBD1. This CDR3 spans 15 amino acids. V shed 1 base, J shed 7 bases, and the junction held 6 bases outside the gene matches. Germline V gene sequence: CDR1 LNHNV, CDR2 YYDKDF (reference sequence). CDR3 amino acids: CATSRGTGLPQPQHF. CDR3 coding DNA: TGTGCCACCAGCAGAGGGACAGGGTTGCCCCAGCCCCAGCATTTT. The variable domain in full, with the rest retrieved from reference TRBV15 and TRBJ1-5, is DAMVIQNPRYQVTQFGKPVTLSCSQTLNHNVMYWYQQKSSQAPKLLFHYYDKDFNNEADTPDNFQSRRPNTSFCFLDIRSPGLGDTAMYLCATSRGTGLPQPQHFGDGTRLSIL.

This chain joins TRBV7-6 and TRBJ2-5; perhaps TRBD1 as D (6 bases). The CDR3 totals 15 residues. V gave up 1 base and J gave up 8 bases, with 17 bases separating them. Per the germline V gene, CDR1 is SGHVS and CDR2 is FNYEAQ. CDR3: CASSLVAGARETQYF. Written as DNA, the CDR3 is TGTGCCAGCAGCTTAGTGGCAGGGGCTCGCGAAACCCAGTACTTC.